This T cell receptor (beta chain) comes out of a study of OX40 agonist ivuxolimab in advanced cancers. Overall study: Patients took ivuxolimab, an agonistic anti-OX40 (CD134) antibody.

The repertoire was sequenced with immunoSEQ multiplex PCR; TCRdb's copy has only in-frame clones and lacks some. The data hold 50,000 to 80,000 clones, with 91% observed a single time. The CDR3 is made up of 12 amino acids. V lost 5 bases to trimming and J lost 14 bases, with 17 bases between them. Germline lookup yields CDR1 PRHDT and CDR2 FYEKMQ (reference sequence). Material: CD4+ or CD8+ T cells sorted from blood, obtained in a trial of the OX40 agonist ivuxolimab. V is TRBV13 and J is TRBJ2-3; D possibly matches TRBD1 or TRBD2 (5 bases each). This TCR came from an adult with an advanced solid tumor such as melanoma, head and neck, liver or kidney cancer. The chain's CDR3 is CASSPAGTRPYF. The CDR3, as DNA: TGTGCCAGCAGCCCCGCCGGGACCCGGCCGTATTTT. Full variable domain (remainder filled in from reference TRBV13 and TRBJ2-3): AAGVIQSPRHLIKEKRETATLKCYPIPRHDTVYWYQQGPGQDPQFLISFYEKMQSDKGSIPDRFSAQQFSDYHSELNMSSLELGDSALYFCASSPAGTRPYFGPGTRLTVL.